Shown below are 22 T cell receptor beta chains from a single sample sequenced in a study of Graves' ophthalmopathy and Graves' hyperthyroidism. RNA served as the template for amplifying TCR beta CDR3 regions. HTBI primers served in a first-round RT-PCR, which a second-round multiplex PCR followed. MiXCR was run by TCRdb on the multiplex PCR reads, yielding one entry per CDR3 protein. There are around 670,000 distinct CDR3 sequences in the sample; approximately 40% occur only once, and less than 55% lies in the top ten. The source material was peripheral blood. These receptors all stem from an adult man with Graves' ophthalmopathy.

This clonotype has more than one count but fewer than ten. The chain carries TRBV7-2 and TRBJ2-7, with 7 bases identical to TRBD1. The V and J ends lost 5 bases and 3 bases, in that order; junction bases with no gene match: 10. The CDR3 has 15 residues. Per germline, CDR1 SGHTA and CDR2 FQGNSA. CDR3 in amino acids: CASSQDRDSHYEQYF. CDR3 bases: TGTGCCAGCAGCCAAGACCGGGACAGCCACTACGAGCAGTACTTC.

V gene TRBV25-1 combines with J gene TRBJ1-1, with a weak D call TRBD1 (6 bases). Trimming left V 3 bases short and J 2 bases short, with 13 bases between. Germline assignment: CDR1 MGHDK and CDR2 SYGVNS. The CDR3 is 15 residues long. The CDR3 DNA sequence: TGTGCCAGCAGTGAGCACGGGACAAGAAACACTGAAGCTTTCTTT. It specifies CASSEHGTRNTEAFF.

In its sample, this clonotype was seen a few times. Sequence at one end of the junction differs from germline and may be a read error. The rearrangement joins TRBV24-1 to TRBJ1-5; D is possibly TRBD1 (5 bases). CDR1 and CDR2 (germline): KGHDR, SFDVKD. The CDR3 totals 16 residues. Written as DNA, the CDR3 is TGTGCCAGCAGTCGTGGGGCGACGGGAAGCAATCAGCCCCAGCATTTT. It codes for CASSRGATGSNQPQHF.

In this sample, this clonotype turned up a few times. A much larger clone lies one base from this, so it may be a read error. The chain couples TRBV25-1 to TRBJ1-1; D is unclear. Germline CDR1 and CDR2: MGHDK and SYGVNS. This CDR3 has 11 residues. Trimming cost V 7 bases and J 4 bases, with 7 bases left between them. CDR3 DNA sequence: TGTGCCAGCAAGATGAGCACTGAAGCTTTCTTT. It is translated as CASKMSTEAFF.

This sequence joins TRBV5-5 and TRBJ2-3; D is ambiguous. The ends were cut back, 4 bases at V and 1 base at J, with 10 bases in the middle. The CDR3 is 14 amino acids. CDR1 is SGHKS and CDR2 is YYEKEE in the germline V gene (reference sequence). In DNA form, the CDR3 reads TGTGCCAGCAGCGCCATTGGGGGCACAGATACGCAGTATTTT. Its protein product is CASSAIGGTDTQYF.

The chain joins TRBV29-1 to TRBJ1-2; 10 nucleotides align to TRBD1. Germline CDR1 reads SQVTM; CDR2 reads ANQGSEA. Germline trimming cut 3 bases from V and 12 bases from J; bases unmatched to any gene: 4. The CDR3 runs to 11 residues. In DNA, the CDR3 is TGCAGCGTTGAGGGGACAGGGGTCCACACCTTC. Its protein product is CSVEGTGVHTF.

This clonotype has only a few counts. A read error may account for a junction end that differs from germline. The chain is built from TRBV7-3 and TRBJ1-2; D is undetermined. The CDR3 is made up of 14 amino acids. Per the germline V gene, CDR1 is SGHTA and CDR2 is FQGTGA. CDR3 DNA sequence: TGCGCCAGCACGCGCTCGAGCGGAGTCTATGGCTACACCTTC. It translates to CASTRSSGVYGYTF.

This clonotype was counted between two and nine times. This rearrangement joins TRBV4-2 to TRBJ1-3; D is undetermined. The ends were cut back, 1 base at V and 0 bases at J, with 10 bases in the middle. The germline V gene has CDR1 LGHNA and CDR2 YNFKEQ. CDR3 size: 16 residues. The CDR3, as DNA: TGTGCCAGCAGCCAAGCAGACACCTTCTCTGGAAACACCATATATTTT. Amino acid sequence: CASSQADTFSGNTIYF.

The chain uses TRBV2 and TRBJ1-2; D call uncertain. The ends were cut back, 1 base at V and 1 base at J, with 19 bases in the middle. Germline lookup yields CDR1 SNHLY and CDR2 FYNNEI. This CDR3 is built from 18 residues. CDR3 sequence (DNA): TGTGCCAGCAGTGAAGTAGGAAGGAGCGCACCGAATAACTATGGCTACACCTTC. This sequence encodes CASSEVGRSAPNNYGYTF.

The table lists this clonotype with many counts. This rearrangement joins TRBV29-1 to TRBJ1-6; the match to TRBD1 covers 10 bases. V was pared by 7 bases and J by 10 bases, with 7 bases of the junction left unmatched. Germline-derived CDR1 and CDR2 are SQVTM and ANQGSEA. This CDR3 region has 13 residues. CDR3 sequence reads: CSAGQGSGSPLHF. The CDR3 coding sequence is TGCAGCGCGGGACAGGGGAGCGGATCACCCCTCCACTTT.

This clonotype was counted a few times. CDR3 sequence: CASSFSARASVASGANVLTF. CDR3 bases: TGCGCCAGCAGCTTCTCTGCCAGGGCTTCTGTGGCTTCTGGGGCCAACGTCCTGACTTTC. The J gene is TRBJ2-6, the V gene TRBV5-1, with a possible D match to TRBD1 (5 bases). V was trimmed by 2 bases and J by 1 base, leaving 22 bases between them. From germline, CDR1 is SGHRS and CDR2 YFSETQ. The CDR3 spans 20 residues.

The chain has TRBV6-5 and TRBJ2-2; D uncertain. Per germline, CDR1 MNHEY and CDR2 SVGAGI. This CDR3 region has 12 residues. V was shortened by 2 bases and J by 6 bases, with 4 bases between the two germline ends. CDR3 nucleotides: TGTGCCAGCAGTTACAACCCCGGGGAGCTGTTTTTT. It codes for CASSYNPGELFF.

This clonotype showed up just a few times. A much larger clone lies one base from this, so it may be a read error. The rearrangement links TRBV29-1 to TRBJ2-2; D might be TRBD1 or TRBD2, each matching 5 bases. CDR1 is SQVTM, CDR2 ANQGSEA, per germline. The V end was cut by 6 bases, the J end by 0 bases, with 11 bases between. This CDR3 is built from 14 residues. The CDR3 loop is CSVTGAANTGELFF. As DNA, the CDR3 is TGCAGCGTGACCGGGGCAGCGAACACCGGGGAGCTGTTTTTT.

V usage is TRBV12-3 or TRBV12-4 and J usage is TRBJ1-2; D is undetermined. Trimming removed 6 bases from V and 8 bases from J, with 13 bases in between. The length of the CDR3 is 12 residues. The CDR3 spells CASRIGSGGYTF. CDR3 DNA: TGTGCCAGCAGGATAGGGTCGGGCGGCTACACCTTC.

This clonotype was seen ten or more times. This chain uses TRBV29-1 with TRBJ2-5; D is undetermined. Germline loops: CDR1 SQVTM, CDR2 ANQGSEA. The ends were cut back, 4 bases at V and 2 bases at J, with 11 bases in the middle. The CDR3 extends over 13 amino acids. The chain's CDR3 is CSVGVAPQETQYF. The CDR3 nucleotides are TGCAGCGTTGGAGTTGCCCCACAAGAGACCCAGTACTTC.

This sequence joins TRBV25-1 and TRBJ1-1, with 9 positions matching TRBD1. Germline V gene lookup returns CDR1 MGHDK and CDR2 SYGVNS. This CDR3 comprises 15 residues. V lost 4 bases, J lost 4 bases, and 7 bases stayed unmatched. DNA for the CDR3: TGTGCCAGCAGTGGGGACAGGGCTGGGGGCACTGAAGCTTTCTTT. It yields the protein CASSGDRAGGTEAFF.

This clonotype was seen ten or more times. This chain links TRBV7-9 with TRBJ2-7; tentative D call: TRBD1 (5 bases). V was clipped by 2 bases and J by 5 bases, with 13 bases between them. Germline V gives CDR1 SEHNR, CDR2 FQNEAQ (reference sequence). This CDR3 contains 14 residues. The CDR3, as DNA: TGTGCCAGCAGCTTACTCAGGGTCGGCGACGAGCAGTACTTC. It codes for CASSLLRVGDEQYF.

With regard to this clonotype: Possible read error: a much larger clone is one base away. The rearrangement joins TRBV29-1 to TRBJ1-5; D call uncertain. CDR3 length: 13 amino acids. Germline values: CDR1 SQVTM, CDR2 ANQGSEA. This chain's CDR3 is CSVGRDSNQPHHF. DNA for the CDR3: TGCAGCGTTGGGAGGGATAGCAATCAGCCCCATCATTTT.

This clonotype showed up many times. This chain links TRBV7-9 with TRBJ2-7; D possibly matches TRBD1 or TRBD2 (5 bases each). The V end lost 6 bases, the J end lost 0 bases, and 18 bases lay between the germline ends. This CDR3 spans 16 amino acids. Germline V gives CDR1 SEHNR, CDR2 FQNEAQ (reference sequence). The CDR3 DNA reads TGTGCCAGCAGTCCAAGGCTGGGGGAAAGCTCCTACGAGCAGTACTTC. Its protein is CASSPRLGESSYEQYF. The full variable domain, its missing parts supplied by reference TRBV7-9 and TRBJ2-7, is DTGVSQNPRHKITKRGQNVTFRCDPISEHNRLYWYRQTLGQGPEFLTYFQNEAQLEKSRLLSDRFSAERPKGSFSTLEIQRTEQGDSAMYLCASSPRLGESSYEQYFGPGTRLTVT.

The V and J genes are TRBV7-9 and TRBJ2-2; 7 bases line up with TRBD1. CDR1 is SEHNR, CDR2 FQNEAQ, per germline (reference sequence). The CDR3 is 15 amino acids. V dropped 5 bases and J dropped 5; count of bases not matched to a gene: 8. The CDR3 coding sequence is TGTGCCAGCAGCAGAGAGACAGGGAGAACCGGGGAGCTGTTTTTT. The encoded protein is CASSRETGRTGELFF.

The V and J genes are TRBV7-2 and TRBJ1-2, with a possible D match to TRBD1 (6 bases). Trimming shortened V by 3 bases and J by 9 bases, and 20 bases separated the two germline ends. The germline gives CDR1 SGHTA, CDR2 FQGNSA. This CDR3 comprises 15 residues. The CDR3 DNA is TGTGCCAGCAGCTTGACAGGTTCCTCTGATTCTAGCTACACCTTC. Translated, it gives CASSLTGSSDSSYTF.

This clonotype was detected ten times or more. The V call is TRBV29-1, the J call TRBJ2-7; TRBD2 matches at 8 bases. Germline CDR1 and CDR2: SQVTM and ANQGSEA. V was pared by 6 bases and J by 7 bases, with 20 bases of the junction left unmatched. CDR3 length equals 16 residues. DNA for the CDR3: TGCAGCGTCAAGGCCACTGGGCGGGAGGTCTTTAGGGAGCAGTACTTC. Protein sequence: CSVKATGREVFREQYF.